The clone carrying this T cell receptor (beta chain) was seen ten or more times. Germline-derived CDR1 and CDR2 are MDHEN and SYDVKM. This CDR3 contains 16 residues. The trim removed 6 bases at V and 4 bases at J, leaving 13 bases unmatched. This sample stems from a study of regulatory T cells in long-lasting Graves disease. Stated time point: newly diagnosed GD, antithyroid drugs for less than 3 months. Making the TCR library involved RNA that had been extracted from PBMCs. Construction of the TCR beta libraries employed iRepertoire HTBI primers in conjunction with Arm-PCR of CDR3 regions. TCRdb independently ran MiXCR on the multiplex PCR reads; one entry per CDR3 protein. Of about 220,000 distinct CDR3 sequences listed, roughly 19% are singletons. This same sample was also taken into another study, of T cells in Graves' hyperthyroidism and ophthalmopathy. As that report states: Graves' hyperthyroidism qualified as stable when ophthalmopathy did not progress within 18 months.

This receptor was identified in a young woman with Graves disease. The specimen was peripheral blood mononuclear cells (PBMCs), collected at new diagnosis, from a patient treated with antithyroid drugs. The V gene is TRBV28, the J gene TRBJ2-3, with 7 bases aligning to TRBD2. The DNA of the CDR3 is TGTGCCAGCAGCGCCTCGAGGGTGGCGGGAGCAGATACGCAGTATTTT. Amino acids: CASSASRVAGADTQYF.